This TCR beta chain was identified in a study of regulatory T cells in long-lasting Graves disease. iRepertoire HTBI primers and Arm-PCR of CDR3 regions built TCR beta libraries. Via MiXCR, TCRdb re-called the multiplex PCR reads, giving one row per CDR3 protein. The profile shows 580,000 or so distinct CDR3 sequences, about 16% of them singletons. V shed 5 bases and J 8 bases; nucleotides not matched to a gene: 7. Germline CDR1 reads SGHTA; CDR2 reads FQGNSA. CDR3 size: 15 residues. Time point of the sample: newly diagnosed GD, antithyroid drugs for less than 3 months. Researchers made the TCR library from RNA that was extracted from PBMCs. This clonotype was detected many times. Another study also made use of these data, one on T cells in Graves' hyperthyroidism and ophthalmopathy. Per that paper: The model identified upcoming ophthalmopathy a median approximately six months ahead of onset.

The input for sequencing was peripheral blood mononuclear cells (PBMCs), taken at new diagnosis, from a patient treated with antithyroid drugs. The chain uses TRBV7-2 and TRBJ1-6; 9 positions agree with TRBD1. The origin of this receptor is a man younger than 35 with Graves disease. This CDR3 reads CASSAHRGLDSPLHF. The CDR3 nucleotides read TGTGCCAGCAGCGCCCACAGGGGGCTGGATTCACCCCTCCACTTT. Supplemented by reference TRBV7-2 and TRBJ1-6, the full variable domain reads GAGVSQSPSNKVTEKGKDVELRCDPISGHTALYWYRQSLGQGLEFLIYFQGNSAPDKSGLPSDRFSAERTGGSVSTLTIQRTQQEDSAVYLCASSAHRGLDSPLHFGNGTRLTVT.